The present T cell receptor (beta chain) was sequenced within a study of blood T cell repertoires in COVID-19. Here immunoSEQ multiplex PCR was the method, and the copy in TCRdb shows in-frame clones only, minus some. Here the sample spans 90,000 to 100,000 clones, over 75% being singletons. A remark on this clone: The same CDR3 is also encoded by other DNA sequences in this sample.

Input material: peripheral blood. The clonotype originates from a human donor in a cohort sampled during active COVID-19.

The CDR3 nucleotides read TGTGCCAGCAGTGAACTAGCGGGGGGGCCAGATACGCAGTATTTT. Translation gives CASSELAGGPDTQYF. This chain joins TRBV6-1 and TRBJ2-3, with TRBD2 matching 12 bases. J was trimmed by 4 bases and V by 2 bases; bases with no gene match: 1. Per the germline V gene, CDR1 is MNHNS and CDR2 is SASEGT. The CDR3 runs 15 residues.